These T cell receptor beta chains were read from a single sample in a study of post-analysis software for immune sequencing data. TCRdb re-called the PCR reads with MiXCR, one entry per CDR3 protein. In the table there are about 820,000 distinct CDR3 sequences, approximately 50% of which are singletons. The sequenced material came from blood. These receptors came from a girl between 5 and 17 years old with multiple sclerosis. CDR3s include the opening cysteine and the closing phenylalanine or tryptophan. D genes are given only for firm matches. The listing skips clone size in some rows; elsewhere it reads once, few, many or a size class.

j_call | d_call | v_call | clone_size | cdr3_nt | cdr3_aa
TRBJ1-1 | - | TRBV6-1 | - | TGTGCCAGCAGTGAAGGGACACGGAACCTGAACACTGAAGCTTTCTTT | CASSEGTRNLNTEAFF
TRBJ2-7 | - | TRBV6-1 | once | TGTGCCAGCAGTGAACAGGGGTCCCTCTACGAGCAGTACTTC | CASSEQGSLYEQYF
TRBJ2-1 | - | TRBV10-3 | - | TGTGTCATCACGAACCTCGGGAGCTCCTACAATGAGCAGTTCTTC | CVITNLGSSYNEQFF
TRBJ2-7 | TRBD2 | TRBV14 | - | TGTGCCAGCAGCCGAACTAGCGGGAGCTTTCTATTCGAGCAGTACTTC | CASSRTSGSFLFEQYF
TRBJ2-1 | TRBD2 | TRBV9 | - | TGTGCCAGCAGCGTAGCCCCAATAGCGGGAGGGAGGGAGCAGTTCTTC | CASSVAPIAGGREQFF
TRBJ2-1 | - | TRBV20-1 | - | TGCAGTGCCGAGACAGGCTTGAGTGAGCAGTTCTTC | CSAETGLSEQFF
TRBJ1-2 | - | TRBV30 | - | TGTGCCTGGAGCCCCGATGGCTACACCTTC | CAWSPDGYTF
TRBJ1-5 | - | TRBV7-2 | few | TGTGCCAGCAGCAGGGGGGGGTCTACCAATCAGCCCCAGCATTTT | CASSRGGSTNQPQHF
TRBJ2-1 | - | TRBV29-1 | - | TGCAGCGTTACCGTACGGGGGACGGTTGAGGATGAGCAGTTCTTC | CSVTVRGTVEDEQFF
TRBJ2-7 | - | TRBV10-3 | - | TGTGCCATCAACGTGCAGACCTACGAGCAGTACTTC | CAINVQTYEQYF
TRBJ2-3 | - | TRBV9 | - | TGTGCCAGCAACGGCCGGGGTGGCACAGATACGCAGTATTTT | CASNGRGGTDTQYF
TRBJ2-7 | - | TRBV2 | few | TGTGCCAGCAGTGAAAGGTGGAGCTCCTACGAGCAGTACTTC | CASSERWSSYEQYF
TRBJ2-5 | - | TRBV3-1 | - | TGTGCCAGCAGCCAAGATCTGAAAGCCGCGGGACGCCAAGAGACCCAGTACTTC | CASSQDLKAAGRQETQYF
TRBJ2-3 | - | TRBV11-2 | - | TGTGCCAGCAGACACACGGGTGGGACAGATACGCAGTATTTT | CASRHTGGTDTQYF
TRBJ2-7 | TRBD1 | TRBV20-1 | - | TGCAGTGCTGGCCGTTGGGACAGGGGCAACGAGCAGTACTTC | CSAGRWDRGNEQYF
TRBJ2-7 | - | TRBV29-1 | few | TGCAGCGCTTTACAAGCGGAAACAACCTACGAGCAGTACTTC | CSALQAETTYEQYF
TRBJ2-3 | - | TRBV5-4 | - | TGTGCCAGCAGCTTGGAACTTCGGGATACGCAGTATTTT | CASSLELRDTQYF
TRBJ2-7 | TRBD1 | TRBV7-9 | few | TGTGCCAGCATCCTGGGCAGGGGGCCCAACGAGCAGTACTTC | CASILGRGPNEQYF
TRBJ1-1 | - | TRBV3-1 | - | TGTGCCAGCAGCCAGGGGATCCCGAACACTGAAGCTTTCTTT | CASSQGIPNTEAFF
TRBJ1-2 | - | TRBV20-1 | few | TGCAGTGCTAGAGATCTGGCAGGGACCTGGGGTGGCTACACCTTC | CSARDLAGTWGGYTF
TRBJ1-2 | - | TRBV7-9 | - | TGTGCCAGCAGCTTAGCTTCGGGAGGTTCCTATGGCTACACCTTC | CASSLASGGSYGYTF
TRBJ2-3 | - | TRBV12-3/TRBV12-4 | - | TGTGCCAGCAGTGGAAACAGGTGGGAAGACACAGATACGCAGTATTTT | CASSGNRWEDTDTQYF
TRBJ1-2 | - | TRBV20-1 | - | TGCAGTGCTAGAATGGCCCTCAACTATGGCTACACCTTC | CSARMALNYGYTF
TRBJ1-2 | - | TRBV29-1 | - | TGCAGCGTTGTATCAGGGTATGGCTACACCTTC | CSVVSGYGYTF
TRBJ1-2 | TRBD1 | TRBV29-1 | - | TGCAGCGCCAAAGAAGGGGGGACAGGGACGGGTGGCGGCTACACCTTC | CSAKEGGTGTGGGYTF
TRBJ1-2 | - | TRBV12-3/TRBV12-4 | few | TGTGCCAGCAGTTTGAGGGGGACGGGGACCACTAACTATGGCTACACCTTC | CASSLRGTGTTNYGYTF
TRBJ1-5 | - | TRBV2 | - | TGTGCCAGCAGTGAATCCAGGTCAAATCAGCCCCAGCATTTT | CASSESRSNQPQHF
TRBJ2-3 | TRBD1 | TRBV2 | - | TGTGCCAGCACAGTAACAGGGGGTAGAGATACGCAGTATTTT | CASTVTGGRDTQYF
TRBJ1-1 | - | TRBV7-2 | - | TGTGCCAGCAGCCAGGGCGGGAGAGGCACTGAAGCTTTCTTT | CASSQGGRGTEAFF
TRBJ2-7 | - | TRBV5-1 | - | TGCGCCAGCAGCTTAGGATCTGGTGAGGGGGTAAAAACCTACGAGCAGTACTTC | CASSLGSGEGVKTYEQYF
TRBJ2-1 | - | TRBV7-9 | - | TGTGCCAGCAGCTTAGGGCCCGCGTACAATGAGCAGTTCTTC | CASSLGPAYNEQFF
TRBJ1-2 | - | TRBV12-5 | - | TGTGCTAGTGGTTCACTCCTGACAGCAACCAACTATGGCTACACCTTC | CASGSLLTATNYGYTF
TRBJ2-7 | - | TRBV6-6 | many | TGTGCCAGCAGTTTTTCAGGAGCTCAGGACGAGCAGTACTTC | CASSFSGAQDEQYF
TRBJ2-3 | TRBD2 | TRBV20-1 | - | TGCAGTGCTAGAGTAGCGGGAGGAGATACGCAGTATTTT | CSARVAGGDTQYF
TRBJ2-5 | TRBD2 | TRBV10-3 | - | TGTGCCATCAGTGAGTCGATTAGCGGGAAAGAGACCCAGTACTTC | CAISESISGKETQYF
TRBJ2-7 | - | TRBV7-8 | - | TGTGCCAGCAGCTTAGGAGCGGCGCCCTACGAGCAGTACTTC | CASSLGAAPYEQYF
TRBJ2-3 | - | TRBV20-1 | - | TGCAGTGCTAGAGTCGGGGGCCTAGCCCACAATACGCAGTATTTT | CSARVGGLAHNTQYF
TRBJ1-2 | - | TRBV5-1 | - | TGCGCCAGCAGCTTGGTAGCTCGTTCGGGCTACACCTTC | CASSLVARSGYTF
TRBJ2-1 | TRBD1 | TRBV28 | - | TGTGCCAGCAGATCCGGGACAGCAAGATACGAGCAGTTCTTC | CASRSGTARYEQFF
TRBJ1-1 | - | TRBV7-9 | - | TGTGCCAGCAGCTTAATTACAGGGCCGGGCACTGAAGCTTTCTTT | CASSLITGPGTEAFF
TRBJ2-2 | - | TRBV12-3/TRBV12-4 | - | TGTGCCAGCAGTTCTAACACACCCCTGAACACCGGGGAGCTGTTTTTT | CASSSNTPLNTGELFF
TRBJ2-7 | TRBD2 | TRBV7-9 | - | TGTGCCAGCAGCTTATTCCCGACTAGCGGGAGTGTCTACGAGCAGTACTTC | CASSLFPTSGSVYEQYF
TRBJ2-1 | - | TRBV20-1 | few | TGCAGTGCTAGTCAGAGAAACAATGAGCAGTTCTTC | CSASQRNNEQFF
TRBJ2-7 | TRBD1 | TRBV20-1 | - | TGCGGTGCTTTCTCGGACAGGGGGTTTCGCGAGCAGTACTTC | CGAFSDRGFREQYF
TRBJ2-1 | TRBD2 | TRBV4-1 | - | TGCGCCAGCAGGGGGGGAAGCGGGGGGCCCCCCTCCTACAATGAGCAGTTCTTC | CASRGGSGGPPSYNEQFF
TRBJ2-7 | - | TRBV5-1 | - | TGCGCCAGCAGCACTGGACATCCGAGCTCCTACGAGCAGTACTTC | CASSTGHPSSYEQYF
TRBJ2-7 | - | TRBV20-1 | few | TGCAGTGCTAGCGACCCCCGGGAGACGCCCTACGAGCAGTACTTC | CSASDPRETPYEQYF
TRBJ1-2 | - | TRBV20-1 | - | TGCAGTGCTAGAGATCAAAGGTCCCTAAGGGGCTACACCTTC | CSARDQRSLRGYTF
TRBJ2-3 | - | TRBV9 | - | TGTGCCAGCAGCGCCCCGGATGGGGTCCGTCCAGATACGCAGTATTTT | CASSAPDGVRPDTQYF
TRBJ1-2 | - | TRBV5-5 | - | TGTGCCAGCAACCCGGGGACACTCAACTATGGCTACACCTTC | CASNPGTLNYGYTF
TRBJ1-2 | TRBD1 | TRBV5-5 | - | TGTGCCAGCAGCTCGGGGACCCGGACAGGGGGCTTGGGCTACACCTTC | CASSSGTRTGGLGYTF
TRBJ2-7 | TRBD1 | TRBV29-1 | - | TGCAGCGTATCCACCACAGGGGTCGAGCAGTACTTC | CSVSTTGVEQYF
TRBJ1-1 | - | TRBV29-1 | - | TGCAGCGTTGAGGCCCCTAAGGCCATGAACACTGAAGCTTTCTTT | CSVEAPKAMNTEAFF
TRBJ2-7 | - | TRBV18 | - | TGTGCCAGCTCACCGGCACAGGGTGGGTACGAGCAGTACTTC | CASSPAQGGYEQYF
TRBJ1-5 | - | TRBV11-2 | - | TGTGCCAGCAGCTTAGGGGCGGGCCGGGACAATCAGCCCCAGCATTTT | CASSLGAGRDNQPQHF